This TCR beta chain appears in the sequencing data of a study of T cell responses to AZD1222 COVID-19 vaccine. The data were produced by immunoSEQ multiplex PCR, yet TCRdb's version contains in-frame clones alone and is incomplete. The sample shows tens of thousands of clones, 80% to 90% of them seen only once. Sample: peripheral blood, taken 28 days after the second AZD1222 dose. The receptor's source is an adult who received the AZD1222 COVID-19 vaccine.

CDR3 protein: CASSLLQGNTEAFF. As DNA, the CDR3 is TGTGCCAGCAGTCTCCTTCAGGGAAACACTGAAGCTTTCTTT. The V call is TRBV6-5, the J call TRBJ1-1; D may be TRBD1 (5 bases). With 5 bases removed from V and 2 bases from J, the gap between germline ends came to 12 bases. The CDR3 runs to 14 residues. CDR1 is MNHEY and CDR2 is SVGAGI in the germline V gene.